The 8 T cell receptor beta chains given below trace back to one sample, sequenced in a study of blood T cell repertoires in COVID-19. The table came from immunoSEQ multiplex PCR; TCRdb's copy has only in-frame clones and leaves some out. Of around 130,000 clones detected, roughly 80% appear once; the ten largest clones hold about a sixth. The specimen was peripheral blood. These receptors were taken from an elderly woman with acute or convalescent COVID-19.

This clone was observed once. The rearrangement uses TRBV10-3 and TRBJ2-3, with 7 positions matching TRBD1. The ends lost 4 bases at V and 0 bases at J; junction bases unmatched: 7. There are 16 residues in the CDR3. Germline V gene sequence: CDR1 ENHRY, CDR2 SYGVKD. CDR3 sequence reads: CAISGDSSLSTDTQYF. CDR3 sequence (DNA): TGTGCCATCAGTGGGGACAGCTCCCTTAGCACAGATACGCAGTATTTT.

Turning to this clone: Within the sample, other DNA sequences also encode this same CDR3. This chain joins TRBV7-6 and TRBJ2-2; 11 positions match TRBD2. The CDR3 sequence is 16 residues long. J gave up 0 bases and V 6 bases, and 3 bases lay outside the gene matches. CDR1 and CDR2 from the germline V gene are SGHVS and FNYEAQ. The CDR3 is CASSQGLAANTGELFF. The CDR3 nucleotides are TGTGCCAGCAGTCAGGGACTAGCGGCGAACACCGGGGAGCTGTTTTTT.

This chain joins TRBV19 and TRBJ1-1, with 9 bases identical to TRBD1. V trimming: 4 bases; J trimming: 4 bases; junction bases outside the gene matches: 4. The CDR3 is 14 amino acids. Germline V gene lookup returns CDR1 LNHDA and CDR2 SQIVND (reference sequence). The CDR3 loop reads CASSTPGQGTEAFF. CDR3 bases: TGTGCCAGTAGTACCCCGGGACAGGGCACTGAAGCTTTCTTT.

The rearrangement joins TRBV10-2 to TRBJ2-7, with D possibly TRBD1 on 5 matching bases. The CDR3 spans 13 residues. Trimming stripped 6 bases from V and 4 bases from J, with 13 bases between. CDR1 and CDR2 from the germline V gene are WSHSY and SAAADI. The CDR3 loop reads CASRISGNYEQYF. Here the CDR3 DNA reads TGCGCCAGCAGAATTTCAGGGAATTACGAGCAGTACTTC.

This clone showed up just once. The CDR3 coding sequence is TGTGCCAGCAGCAAAAGTCATCTGGACAGGGGATTCCGAGAGACCCAGTACTTC. This sequence encodes CASSKSHLDRGFRETQYF. The chain recombines TRBV21-1 with TRBJ2-5; the table's D call, TRBD1, has no DNA check behind it. TRBV21-1 is tagged as a pseudogene. The CDR3 loop spans 18 amino acids.

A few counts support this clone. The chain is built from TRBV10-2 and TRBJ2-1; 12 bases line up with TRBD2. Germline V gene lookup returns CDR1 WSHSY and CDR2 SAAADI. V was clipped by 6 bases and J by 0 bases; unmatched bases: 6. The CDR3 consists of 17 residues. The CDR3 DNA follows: TGCGCCAGCAGGAAGACTAGCGGGGGAAGCTCCTACAATGAGCAGTTCTTC. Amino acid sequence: CASRKTSGGSSYNEQFF.

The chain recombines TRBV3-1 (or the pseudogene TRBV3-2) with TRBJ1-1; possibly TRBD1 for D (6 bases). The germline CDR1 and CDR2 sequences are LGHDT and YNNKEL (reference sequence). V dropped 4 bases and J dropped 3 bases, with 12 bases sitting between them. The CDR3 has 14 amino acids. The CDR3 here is CASSLRTADTEAFF. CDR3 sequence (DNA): TGTGCCAGCAGCCTTCGGACAGCGGACACTGAAGCTTTCTTT.

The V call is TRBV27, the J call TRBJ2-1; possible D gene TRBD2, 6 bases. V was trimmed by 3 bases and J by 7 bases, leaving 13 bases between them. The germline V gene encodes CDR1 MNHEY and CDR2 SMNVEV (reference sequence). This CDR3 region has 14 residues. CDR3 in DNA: TGTGCCAGCAGTTTGCGGGGAATGGGGAATGAGCAGTTCTTC. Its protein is CASSLRGMGNEQFF.